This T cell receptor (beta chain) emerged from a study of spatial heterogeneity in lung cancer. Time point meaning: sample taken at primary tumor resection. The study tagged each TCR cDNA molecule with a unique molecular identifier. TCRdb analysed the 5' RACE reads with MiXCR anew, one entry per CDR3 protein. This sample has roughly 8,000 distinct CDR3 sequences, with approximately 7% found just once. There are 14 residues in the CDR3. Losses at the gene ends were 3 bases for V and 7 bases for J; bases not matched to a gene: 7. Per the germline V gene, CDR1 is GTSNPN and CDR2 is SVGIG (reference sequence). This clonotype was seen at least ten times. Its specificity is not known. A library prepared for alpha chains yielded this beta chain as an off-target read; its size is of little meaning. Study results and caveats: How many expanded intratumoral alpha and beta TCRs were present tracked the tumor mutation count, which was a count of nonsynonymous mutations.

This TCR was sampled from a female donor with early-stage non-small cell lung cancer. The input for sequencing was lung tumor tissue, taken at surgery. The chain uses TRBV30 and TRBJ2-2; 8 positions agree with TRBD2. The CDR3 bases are TGTGCCTGGAGCAAGGGACTAGGTGGCGGGGAGCTGTTTTTT. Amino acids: CAWSKGLGGGELFF.